This T cell receptor beta chain was recovered during a study of TIL therapy for anti-PD-1-resistant metastatic lung cancer. The overall study: Median tumor PD-L1 proportion score was under 7.5%. Study-wide points: This highly selected cohort may not generalize to typical lung cancer patients. Compared with baseline intratumoral T cells, expanded TIL cultures were more clonal and less diverse (roughly 6.5% vs 31%).

Germline V CDR1 and CDR2: KGHSH, LQKENI. The CDR3 covers 16 residues. The V segment lost 1 base and the J segment 0 bases; nucleotides outside the gene matches: 6. Time point of the sample: pre-treatment sample, taken before nivolumab and TIL therapy. The tumor samples were excised metastases, mostly pleural nodules or supraclavicular lymph nodes. Progressing patients received lymphodepletion, expanded TIL infusion and IL-2. A note on this clone: Antigen unknown.

The libraries were made with immunoSEQ v3. Clones were read by immunoSEQ multiplex PCR, and TCRdb kept only the in-frame ones, dropping some. The profile shows some 4,900 clones, almost 65% of them singletons. The TCR comes from a man between 65 and 79 years old with non-small cell lung cancer. V and J are TRBV18 and TRBJ2-7, with 7 bases aligning to TRBD1. This material consisted of tumor tissue, taken at baseline. The CDR3 coding sequence is TGTGCCAGCTCACCACTTCTGGCAGGGGGCTCCTACGAGCAGTACTTC. It codes for CASSPLLAGGSYEQYF.